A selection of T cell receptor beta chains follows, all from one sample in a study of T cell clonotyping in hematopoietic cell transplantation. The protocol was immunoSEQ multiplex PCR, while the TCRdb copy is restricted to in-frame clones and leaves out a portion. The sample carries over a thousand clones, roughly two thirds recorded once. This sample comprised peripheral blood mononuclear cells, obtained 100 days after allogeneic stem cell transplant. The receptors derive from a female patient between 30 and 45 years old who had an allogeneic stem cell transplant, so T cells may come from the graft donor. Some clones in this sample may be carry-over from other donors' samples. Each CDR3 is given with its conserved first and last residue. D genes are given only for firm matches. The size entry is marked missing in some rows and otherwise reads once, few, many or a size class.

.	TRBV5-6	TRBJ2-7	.	CASRPDSYEQYF	TGTGCCAGCAGACCGGATTCCTACGAGCAGTACTTC
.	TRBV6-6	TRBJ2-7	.	CATRTDPYEQYF	TGTGCCACCAGGACCGATCCCTACGAGCAGTACTTC
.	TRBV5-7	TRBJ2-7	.	CASSPMTPSYEQYF	TGTGCCAGCAGCCCGATGACACCCTCCTACGAGCAGTACTTC
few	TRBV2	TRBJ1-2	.	CASSESGVGYTF	TGTGCCAGCAGTGAGTCGGGGGTGGGCTACACCTTC
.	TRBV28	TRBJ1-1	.	CASSSAGGNTEAFF	TGTGCCAGCAGTTCCGCCGGGGGGAACACTGAAGCTTTCTTT
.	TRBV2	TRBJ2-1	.	CASSEDTADYNEQFF	TGTGCCAGCAGTGAGGATACAGCTGACTACAATGAGCAGTTCTTC
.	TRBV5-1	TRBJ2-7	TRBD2	CASSLIGGSYEQYF	TGCGCCAGCAGCTTGATCGGGGGGAGCTACGAGCAGTACTTC
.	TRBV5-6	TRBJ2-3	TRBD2	CASSRLAGSDTQYF	TGTGCCAGCAGCCGACTAGCGGGGTCAGATACGCAGTATTTT
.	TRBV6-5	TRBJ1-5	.	CASSYSRDNQPQHF	TGTGCCAGCAGTTACTCGAGAGATAATCAGCCCCAGCATTTT
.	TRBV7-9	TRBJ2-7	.	CASSLGDGYEQYF	TGTGCCAGCAGCTTAGGAGACGGCTACGAGCAGTACTTC
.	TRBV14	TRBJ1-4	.	CASSPPGWGATNEKLFF	TGTGCCAGCAGCCCACCGGGATGGGGCGCAACTAATGAAAAACTGTTTTTT
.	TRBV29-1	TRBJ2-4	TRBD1	CSVEGWTGDLNIQYF	TGCAGCGTTGAAGGATGGACAGGCGACTTAAACATTCAGTACTTC
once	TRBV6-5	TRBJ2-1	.	CASRSLNEQFF	TGTGCCAGCAGGTCCCTCAATGAGCAGTTCTTC
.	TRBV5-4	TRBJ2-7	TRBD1	CASSRDSNSYEQYF	TGTGCCAGCAGCCGGGACAGTAACTCCTACGAGCAGTACTTC
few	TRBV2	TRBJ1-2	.	CASSDRRTAQTGGYTF	TGTGCCAGCAGCGATAGGAGGACGGCGCAAACGGGTGGCTACACCTTC
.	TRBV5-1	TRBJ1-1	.	CASSLVGANTEAFF	TGCGCCAGCAGCTTGGTTGGAGCGAACACTGAAGCTTTCTTT
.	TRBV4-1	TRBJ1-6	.	CASSQPGPYNSPLHF	TGCGCCAGCAGCCAGCCGGGACCGTATAATTCACCCCTCCACTTT
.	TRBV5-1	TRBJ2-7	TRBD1	CASSPGTGKSSSYEQYF	TGCGCCAGCAGCCCGGGGACAGGGAAGTCCTCCTCCTACGAGCAGTACTTC
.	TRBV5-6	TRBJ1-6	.	CASSLAGRDRSPLHF	TGTGCCAGCAGCTTGGCGGGCAGGGACCGCTCACCCCTCCACTTT
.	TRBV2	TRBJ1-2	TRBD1	CASHTGGTGYGYTF	TGTGCCAGCCATACAGGGGGGACTGGCTATGGCTACACCTTC
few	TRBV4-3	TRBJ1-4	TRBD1	CASSQAPDRVRDEKLFF	TGCGCCAGCAGCCAGGCCCCGGACAGGGTTAGGGATGAAAAACTGTTTTTT
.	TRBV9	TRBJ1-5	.	CASSGGAGSNQPQHF	TGTGCCAGCAGCGGGGGGGCAGGGAGCAATCAGCCCCAGCATTTT
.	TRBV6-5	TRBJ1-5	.	CASSYSQTRQQPQHF	TGTGCCAGCAGTTACTCACAGACGCGCCAACAGCCCCAGCATTTT
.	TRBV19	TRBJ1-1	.	CASSPTPGGSTEAFF	TGTGCCAGTAGTCCAACACCGGGGGGTAGCACTGAAGCTTTCTTT
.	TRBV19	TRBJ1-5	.	CASSITWRGQPQHF	TGTGCCAGTAGTATAACGTGGAGGGGTCAGCCCCAGCATTTT
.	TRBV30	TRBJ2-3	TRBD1	CAWSVGRGLQDTQYF	TGTGCCTGGAGTGTCGGCAGGGGGCTACAAGATACGCAGTATTTT
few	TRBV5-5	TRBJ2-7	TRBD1	CASSLPGTGTYEQYF	TGTGCCAGCAGCTTACCCGGGACAGGAACCTACGAGCAGTACTTC
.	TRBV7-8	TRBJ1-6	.	CASSPKTGRGLNSPLHF	TGTGCCAGCAGCCCGAAAACTGGCAGGGGATTGAATTCACCCCTCCACTTT
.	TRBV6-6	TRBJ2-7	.	CASSYSGEVSYEQYF	TGTGCCAGCAGTTACTCTGGGGAGGTCTCCTACGAGCAGTACTTC
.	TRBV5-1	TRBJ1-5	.	CASSLGGAGNQPQHF	TGCGCCAGCAGCTTAGGGGGGGCGGGCAATCAGCCCCAGCATTTT
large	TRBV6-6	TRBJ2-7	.	CASSYSSPHDQYEQYF	TGTGCCAGCAGTTACTCCTCGCCCCACGACCAGTACGAGCAGTACTTC
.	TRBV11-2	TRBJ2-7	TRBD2	CASSAASGTTYEQYF	TGTGCCAGCAGCGCGGCTAGCGGGACAACCTACGAGCAGTACTTC
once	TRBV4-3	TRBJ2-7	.	CASSRDGGYEQYF	TGCGCCAGCAGCCGTGACGGCGGCTACGAGCAGTACTTC
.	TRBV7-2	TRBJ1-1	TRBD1	CASSDHQGAEAFF	TGTGCCAGCAGCGATCACCAGGGGGCTGAAGCTTTCTTT
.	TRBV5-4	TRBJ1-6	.	CASSRRDTNSPIHF	TGTGCCAGCAGCCGCCGGGACACGAATTCACCCATCCACTTT
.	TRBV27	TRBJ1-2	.	CASSTAREGYTF	TGTGCCAGCAGTACCGCCAGGGAGGGCTACACCTTC
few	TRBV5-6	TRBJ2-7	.	CASSSGDATPYEQYF	TGTGCCAGCAGCTCGGGAGACGCGACGCCCTACGAGCAGTACTTC
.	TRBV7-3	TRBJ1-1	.	CASSLWAKTEAFF	TGTGCCAGCAGCTTATGGGCCAAAACTGAAGCTTTCTTT
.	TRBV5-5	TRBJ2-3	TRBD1	CASSFSGTGGGDTQYF	TGTGCCAGCAGCTTTAGTGGGACAGGGGGGGGTGATACGCAGTATTTT
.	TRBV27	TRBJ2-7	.	CASSLGNYEQYF	TGTGCCAGCAGTTTAGGGAACTACGAGCAGTACTTC
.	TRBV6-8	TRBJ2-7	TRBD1	CASSLSGTGNEQYF	TGTGCCAGCAGTTTGTCCGGGACAGGGAACGAGCAGTACTTC
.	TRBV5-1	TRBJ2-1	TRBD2	CASAREGYEQFF	TGCGCCAGCGCTCGGGAGGGATATGAGCAGTTCTTC
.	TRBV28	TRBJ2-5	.	CAVARSVSETQYF	TGTGCCGTTGCACGGTCGGTAAGCGAGACCCAGTACTTC
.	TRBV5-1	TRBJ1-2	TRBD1	CASSSDPGTGGGYTF	TGCGCCAGCAGCTCGGATCCCGGGACAGGTGGTGGCTACACCTTC
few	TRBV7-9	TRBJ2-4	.	CASNDPRGAKNIQYF	TGTGCCAGCAACGATCCTCGGGGTGCAAAAAACATTCAGTACTTC
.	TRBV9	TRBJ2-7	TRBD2	CASSVDGGAGEQYF	TGTGCCAGCAGCGTAGACGGGGGGGCAGGGGAGCAGTACTTC
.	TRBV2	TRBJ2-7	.	CASTSGLDSYEQYF	TGTGCCAGCACCTCGGGACTGGATTCCTACGAACAGTACTTC
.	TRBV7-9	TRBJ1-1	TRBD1	CASSLVLGGDRAAEAFF	TGTGCCAGCAGCTTAGTTTTGGGGGGGGACAGGGCGGCTGAAGCTTTCTTT
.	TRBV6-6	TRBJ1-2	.	CASSYGGSGYTF	TGTGCCAGCAGTTACGGGGGTTCAGGCTACACCTTC
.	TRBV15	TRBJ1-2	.	CATSRRGGVGDYGYTF	TGTGCCACCAGCAGACGGGGCGGGGTCGGCGACTATGGCTACACCTTC
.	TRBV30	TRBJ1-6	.	CAWRTGIGGSLLHF	TGTGCCTGGAGAACAGGAATCGGCGGATCACTCCTCCACTTT